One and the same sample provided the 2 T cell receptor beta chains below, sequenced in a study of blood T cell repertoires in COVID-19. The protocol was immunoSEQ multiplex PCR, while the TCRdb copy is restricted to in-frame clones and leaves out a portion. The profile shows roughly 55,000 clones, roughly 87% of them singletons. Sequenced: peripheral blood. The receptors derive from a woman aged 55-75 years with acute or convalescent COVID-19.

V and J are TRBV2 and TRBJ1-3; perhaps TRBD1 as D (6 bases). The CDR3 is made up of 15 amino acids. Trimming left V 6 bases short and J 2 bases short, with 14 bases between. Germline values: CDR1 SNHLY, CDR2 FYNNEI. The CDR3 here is CASRAAGVAGNTIYF. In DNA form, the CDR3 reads TGTGCCAGCAGGGCCGCAGGGGTCGCTGGAAACACCATATATTTT.

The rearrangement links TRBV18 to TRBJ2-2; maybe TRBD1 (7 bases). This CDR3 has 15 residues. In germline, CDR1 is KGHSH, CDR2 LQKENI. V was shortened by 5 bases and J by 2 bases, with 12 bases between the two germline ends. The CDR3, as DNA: TGTGCCAGCTCAGCCAGGGGGACTAACACCGGGGAGCTGTTTTTT. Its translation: CASSARGTNTGELFF.